What follows are 11 T cell receptor beta chains derived from one specimen sequenced in a study of CD8 T cells in Susac syndrome. When the RNA was reverse transcribed, random hexamers were used with an input of roughly 0.5 to 1 ug. Each CDR3 protein gets one entry after TCRdb re-called the immunoSEQ multiplex PCR reads with MiXCR. The table includes some 110,000 distinct CDR3 sequences, around 94% detected once. Specimen: CD8+ T cells from PBMCs. The receptors here all came from a human donor with Susac syndrome.

The rearrangement joins TRBV7-9 to TRBJ1-2; a weak D match, TRBD1 (5 bases). There are 15 residues in the CDR3. The germline gives CDR1 SEHNR, CDR2 FQNEAQ (reference sequence). V was clipped by 3 bases and J by 0 bases, with 11 bases between them. CDR3 in DNA: TGTGCCAGCAGCTTCCGGGACTCTCCTAACTATGGCTACACCTTC. This encodes CASSFRDSPNYGYTF.

The chain recombines TRBV7-2 with TRBJ2-1, with 9 bases fitting TRBD2. V lost 6 bases and J lost 0; bases outside the gene matches: 9. The CDR3 sequence is 17 residues long. The germline gives CDR1 SGHTA, CDR2 FQGNSA. CDR3: CASSPDLAGSSYNEQFF. In DNA, the CDR3 is TGTGCCAGCAGTCCCGATCTAGCGGGGAGCTCCTACAATGAGCAGTTCTTC.

This clonotype was seen a single time. This chain links TRBV4-1 with TRBJ2-5; 9 nucleotides line up with TRBD1. Germline trimming cut 3 bases from V and 5 bases from J; bases unmatched to any gene: 7. The CDR3 consists of 15 residues. CDR1 and CDR2 from the germline V gene are MGHRA and YSYEKL. CDR3 sequence (DNA): TGCGCCAGCAGCCACGTACAGGGGGCCCAGGAGACCCAGTACTTC. It encodes CASSHVQGAQETQYF.

This chain links TRBV20-1 with TRBJ2-2; possibly TRBD2 for D (6 bases). The germline V and J ends were trimmed by 3 bases and 4 bases, with 15 bases remaining between them. The CDR3 is 15 amino acids. CDR1 DFQATT and CDR2 SNEGSKA come from the germline V gene (reference sequence). This CDR3 is CSARATGVGTGELFF. The DNA for the CDR3 is TGCAGTGCTAGGGCTACGGGAGTCGGCACCGGGGAGCTGTTTTTT.

CDR3 amino acids: CASSMFLYTEAFF. CDR3 sequence (DNA): TGTGCCAGTAGTATGTTCCTTTACACTGAAGCTTTCTTT. The rearrangement joins TRBV19 to TRBJ1-1, with D uncertain. CDR1 and CDR2 from the germline V gene are LNHDA and SQIVND (reference sequence). CDR3 length: 13 residues. V was pared by 3 bases and J by 3 bases, with 8 bases between. Variable domain in full (rest from reference TRBV19 and TRBJ1-1): DGGITQSPKYLFRKEGQNVTLSCEQNLNHDAMYWYRQDPGQGLRLIYYSQIVNDFQKGDIAEGYSVSREKKESFPLTVTSAQKNPTAFYLCASSMFLYTEAFFGQGTRLTVV.

The CDR3 spells CASSPSWVEGETQYF. As DNA, the CDR3 is TGTGCCAGCAGCCCCAGCTGGGTGGAAGGAGAGACCCAGTACTTC. This chain uses TRBV7-9 with TRBJ2-5; D gene ambiguous. The germline V gene encodes CDR1 SEHNR and CDR2 FQNEAQ (reference sequence). Trimming cost V 5 bases and J 4 bases, with 17 bases left between them. The CDR3 extends over 15 amino acids.

The sample holds one count of this clonotype. The rearrangement joins TRBV4-2 to TRBJ1-1; no clear D gene. The CDR3 runs to 13 residues. Germline V gene data show CDR1 as LGHNA and CDR2 as YNFKEQ. V lost 1 base to trimming and J lost 2 bases, with 5 bases between them. As DNA, the CDR3 is TGTGCCAGCAGCCAAGTTGCTAACACTGAAGCTTTCTTT. Amino acid sequence: CASSQVANTEAFF.

V gene TRBV27 combines with J gene TRBJ1-1; no clear D. The ends were cut back, 7 bases at V and 5 bases at J, with 14 bases in the middle. Germline CDR1 is MNHEY and CDR2 is SMNVEV (reference sequence). The CDR3 runs to 13 residues. The CDR3 spells CASNGGMETEAFF. CDR3 nucleotide sequence: TGTGCCAGCAATGGTGGGATGGAGACTGAAGCTTTCTTT.

V is TRBV6-5 and J is TRBJ2-1; the D gene is possibly TRBD1 (6 bases). This CDR3 is built from 14 residues. V was cut by 2 bases and J by 8 bases, with 13 bases left in between. Germline values: CDR1 MNHEY, CDR2 SVGAGI. This CDR3 is CASSYGQGTDEQFF. The CDR3 nucleotides read TGTGCCAGCAGTTACGGCCAGGGGACGGATGAGCAGTTCTTC.

The V gene is TRBV2, the J gene TRBJ1-1; D is ambiguous. The length of the CDR3 is 12 residues. The germline V gene encodes CDR1 SNHLY and CDR2 FYNNEI. Between the trimmed V and J ends, which lost 3 bases and 1 base, there was a span of 3 bases. CDR3: CASSEGNTEAFF. The CDR3 DNA reads TGTGCCAGCAGTGAGGGGAACACTGAAGCTTTCTTT.

This chain links TRBV9 with TRBJ2-2; D may be TRBD1 (5 bases). CDR1 is SGDLS and CDR2 is YYNGEE in the germline V gene. V was trimmed by 5 bases and J by 6 bases, leaving 8 bases between them. The CDR3 has 12 residues. CDR3: CASSLGAGELFF. DNA for the CDR3: TGTGCCAGCAGTTTAGGGGCCGGGGAGCTGTTTTTT.